These T cell receptor beta chains were read from a single sample in a study of T cells in Graves' hyperthyroidism and ophthalmopathy. TCRdb recomputed calls from the multiplex PCR reads with MiXCR, one row per CDR3 protein. The data contain a few hundred thousand distinct CDR3 sequences, over 15% of them singletons. The sequenced material came from blood. The origin of the receptors is a woman between 50 and 59 years old with Graves' hyperthyroidism. Both conserved end residues are part of each CDR3. Each record gives: clone size, V gene, J gene, D gene, CDR3 DNA, CDR3 protein. The D gene is left open where the match is weak. A clone size is listed for some rows: how often the clone was seen (once, few, many), or a class if it is expanded.

abundance: few; v_gene: TRBV5-1; j_gene: TRBJ1-2; d_gene: -; CDR3nt: TGCGCCAGCAGCTTGGGGGGCTCCTCCTTGAGGTACACCTTC; CDR3aa: CASSLGGSSLRYTF
abundance: -; v_gene: TRBV19; j_gene: TRBJ1-6; d_gene: -; CDR3nt: TGTGCCAGTAGTATACTGGACGCGTATAATTCACCCCTCCACTTT; CDR3aa: CASSILDAYNSPLHF
abundance: many; v_gene: TRBV18; j_gene: TRBJ2-7; d_gene: -; CDR3nt: TGTGCCAGCTCACCCCCCTCCCGGTACGAGCAGTACTTC; CDR3aa: CASSPPSRYEQYF
abundance: few; v_gene: TRBV11-2; j_gene: TRBJ2-2; d_gene: -; CDR3nt: TGTGCCAGCAGAACCGAACCACAGGGTTGGAACACCGGGGAGCTGTTTTTT; CDR3aa: CASRTEPQGWNTGELFF
abundance: -; v_gene: TRBV5-1; j_gene: TRBJ1-2; d_gene: -; CDR3nt: TGCGCCAGCAGCCAGGATCTTGTGACAGACTATGGCTACACCTTC; CDR3aa: CASSQDLVTDYGYTF
abundance: -; v_gene: TRBV20-1; j_gene: TRBJ2-3; d_gene: TRBD2; CDR3nt: TGCAGTGTGAGGGGGGTAGCGGGGGGCCCAGATACGCAGTATTTT; CDR3aa: CSVRGVAGGPDTQYF
abundance: few; v_gene: TRBV10-3; j_gene: TRBJ2-2; d_gene: TRBD1; CDR3nt: TGTGCCGCCCGGGACAGGGGGGAAACCGGGGAGCTGTTTTTT; CDR3aa: CAARDRGETGELFF
abundance: many; v_gene: TRBV2; j_gene: TRBJ1-2; d_gene: -; CDR3nt: TGTGCCAGCAGTGAACGGACTACCTATGGCTACACCTTC; CDR3aa: CASSERTTYGYTF
abundance: many; v_gene: TRBV5-1; j_gene: TRBJ1-1; d_gene: TRBD1; CDR3nt: TGCGCCAGCAGCCACGGACAGGTCGGGGATGAAGCTTTCTTT; CDR3aa: CASSHGQVGDEAFF
abundance: -; v_gene: TRBV12-3/TRBV12-4; j_gene: TRBJ2-1; d_gene: TRBD2; CDR3nt: TGTGCCAGCAGTTTATGGAGCGGGGGGGGAGAGCAGTTCTTC; CDR3aa: CASSLWSGGGEQFF
abundance: many; v_gene: TRBV28; j_gene: TRBJ1-1; d_gene: -; CDR3nt: TGTGCCAGCAGTCCGTCTTGGGGCCCGAACACTGAAGCTTTCTTT; CDR3aa: CASSPSWGPNTEAFF
abundance: few; v_gene: TRBV19; j_gene: TRBJ1-2; d_gene: TRBD1; CDR3nt: TGTGCCAGTACACCGGACAGGGGATTGTATGGCTACACCTTC; CDR3aa: CASTPDRGLYGYTF
abundance: many; v_gene: TRBV27; j_gene: TRBJ1-5; d_gene: -; CDR3nt: TGTGCCAGCAGCTCTTGGGGGGTGGGGAATCAGCCCCAGCATTTT; CDR3aa: CASSSWGVGNQPQHF
abundance: few; v_gene: TRBV19; j_gene: TRBJ1-2; d_gene: TRBD1; CDR3nt: TGTGCCATCAAGATGACAGGGGCGGATGGCTACACCTTC; CDR3aa: CAIKMTGADGYTF
abundance: many; v_gene: TRBV3-1; j_gene: TRBJ2-2; d_gene: -; CDR3nt: TGTGCCAGCTCCCCTCCGTCCGGGGAGCTGTTTTTT; CDR3aa: CASSPPSGELFF
abundance: many; v_gene: TRBV15; j_gene: TRBJ2-3; d_gene: TRBD2; CDR3nt: TGTGCCACCAGCAGAGATCTAGCGGGGGCTAGCACAGATACGCAGTATTTT; CDR3aa: CATSRDLAGASTDTQYF
abundance: -; v_gene: TRBV9; j_gene: TRBJ1-3; d_gene: -; CDR3nt: TGTGCCAGCAGCCAAGGGGGAGTCCGGAGCTCTGGAAACACCATATATTTT; CDR3aa: CASSQGGVRSSGNTIYF
abundance: -; v_gene: TRBV29-1; j_gene: TRBJ2-5; d_gene: TRBD1; CDR3nt: TGCAGCGCCGGGACAGGGATAGAGACCCAGTACTTC; CDR3aa: CSAGTGIETQYF
abundance: -; v_gene: TRBV5-1; j_gene: TRBJ2-3; d_gene: TRBD2; CDR3nt: TGCGCCAGCAGCTTAGCGGGGGGGCAGAGAGATACGCAGTATTTT; CDR3aa: CASSLAGGQRDTQYF
abundance: -; v_gene: TRBV27; j_gene: TRBJ2-3; d_gene: TRBD2; CDR3nt: TGTGCCAGCAGTGTCCTCCCGACCCACGGACTAGCGGGGGGCACAGATACGCAGTATTTT; CDR3aa: CASSVLPTHGLAGGTDTQYF
abundance: many; v_gene: TRBV18; j_gene: TRBJ1-1; d_gene: -; CDR3nt: TGTGCCAGCTCACCGGCAGGGTATACAAACCGGGATACGGCTTTCTTT; CDR3aa: CASSPAGYTNRDTAFF
abundance: -; v_gene: TRBV7-9; j_gene: TRBJ2-1; d_gene: -; CDR3nt: TGTGCCAGCAGCGATACGGACAGTTACAATGAGCAGTTCTTC; CDR3aa: CASSDTDSYNEQFF
abundance: many; v_gene: TRBV27; j_gene: TRBJ2-5; d_gene: TRBD2; CDR3nt: TGTGCCAGCAGTGCCAAAAGTTTCAGGGCAGCGGGGGGCCCTACGGAGACCCAGTACTTC; CDR3aa: CASSAKSFRAAGGPTETQYF
abundance: many; v_gene: TRBV2; j_gene: TRBJ2-1; d_gene: TRBD2; CDR3nt: TGTGCCAGCAGTGCGTGGACTAGCGGAGAGAATGAGCAGTTCTTC; CDR3aa: CASSAWTSGENEQFF
abundance: -; v_gene: TRBV7-9; j_gene: TRBJ2-7; d_gene: TRBD2; CDR3nt: TGTGCCAGCGAGGGGCGGGAGGGCTACGAGCAGTACTTC; CDR3aa: CASEGREGYEQYF
abundance: -; v_gene: TRBV10-3; j_gene: TRBJ2-2; d_gene: TRBD1; CDR3nt: TGTGCCATCAGGGACAGGGGAAGTGGCACCGGGGAGCTGTTTTTT; CDR3aa: CAIRDRGSGTGELFF
abundance: once; v_gene: TRBV6-5; j_gene: TRBJ2-1; d_gene: TRBD2; CDR3nt: TGTGCCAGCAGTTCACTCGGGGCGGGGGGGGATGAGCAGTTCTTC; CDR3aa: CASSSLGAGGDEQFF
abundance: many; v_gene: TRBV6-5; j_gene: TRBJ2-5; d_gene: -; CDR3nt: TGTGCCAGCAGTTACGGGGGAAGGGGCGGGGAGACCCAGTACTTC; CDR3aa: CASSYGGRGGETQYF
abundance: few; v_gene: TRBV30; j_gene: TRBJ2-2; d_gene: TRBD1; CDR3nt: TGTGCCTGGAGAGGGACAGCGAACACCGGGGAGCTGTTTTTT; CDR3aa: CAWRGTANTGELFF
abundance: -; v_gene: TRBV20-1; j_gene: TRBJ1-6; d_gene: TRBD1; CDR3nt: TGCAGTGCTAGAGTTACAGGGGAGAATTCACCCCTCCACTTT; CDR3aa: CSARVTGENSPLHF
abundance: -; v_gene: TRBV7-3; j_gene: TRBJ2-7; d_gene: -; CDR3nt: TGTGCCAGCAGCTTAACAGGGGGGCGCGAGCAGTACTTC; CDR3aa: CASSLTGGREQYF
abundance: -; v_gene: TRBV20-1; j_gene: TRBJ2-2; d_gene: TRBD2; CDR3nt: TGCAGTGCACCAGGGGGACTAGCGGGAGACCTTGACACCGGGGAGCTGTTTTTT; CDR3aa: CSAPGGLAGDLDTGELFF
abundance: -; v_gene: TRBV29-1; j_gene: TRBJ2-1; d_gene: TRBD2; CDR3nt: TGCAGCGTGGAACTAGCGGTGACCTACAATGAGCAGTTCTTC; CDR3aa: CSVELAVTYNEQFF